A single sample gave rise to the 22 T cell receptor beta chains below, sequenced in a study of T-cell reconstitution after alpha-beta-depleted transplantation in children. Unique molecular identifiers tagged the TCRbeta library. TCRdb reanalysed the PCR reads using MiXCR and keeps one entry per CDR3 protein. The table shows some 300,000 distinct CDR3 sequences, with 10% occurring only once. Sample: PBMCs, taken before TCRalphabeta/CD19-depleted stem cell transplant. The receptors were sampled from a boy younger than two with acute myeloid leukemia, due to receive a stem cell transplant.

The chain has TRBV7-3 and TRBJ2-3; 9 bases match TRBD2. Per germline, CDR1 SGHTA and CDR2 FQGTGA. This CDR3 comprises 14 residues. V was clipped by 5 bases and J by 4 bases; unmatched bases: 4. CDR3 residues: CASSRLAVSDTQYF. The CDR3, as DNA: TGTGCCAGCAGCCGACTAGCGGTGTCAGATACGCAGTATTTT.

This clonotype was counted many times. The CDR3 bases are TGTGCCAGCAGTTTAGGAACGGGCTCTGGGGCCAACGTCCTGACTTTC. Translating it yields CASSLGTGSGANVLTF. The rearrangement links TRBV12-3 or TRBV12-4 to TRBJ2-6; D unclear. V lost 1 base and J lost 0, with 7 bases in between. This CDR3 comprises 16 residues.

This clonotype was recorded many times. This sequence joins TRBV9 and TRBJ2-7; tentatively, D is TRBD1 (5 bases). Germline V gives CDR1 SGDLS, CDR2 YYNGEE. CDR3 size: 14 residues. The V and J ends lost 0 bases and 6 bases respectively, with 13 bases between them. CDR3 sequence reads: CASSVEGDTGEQYF. The CDR3 nucleotides are TGTGCCAGCAGCGTAGAAGGGGATACAGGCGAGCAGTACTTC.

This clonotype was seen repeatedly, ten times or more. The chain is built from TRBV12-3 or TRBV12-4 and TRBJ2-3; D gene uncertain. The CDR3 is 13 amino acids. V lost 10 bases, J lost 2 bases, and 13 bases lay in between. CDR3 nucleotides: TGTGCCAACCTTCAGGACGACACAGATACGCAGTATTTT. Amino acid sequence: CANLQDDTDTQYF.

The V call is TRBV7-2, the J call TRBJ1-5; D perhaps matches TRBD1 (5 bases). With 4 bases removed from V and 1 base from J, the gap between germline ends came to 8 bases. The CDR3 totals 14 residues. The V gene's germline CDR1 is SGHTA and CDR2 FQGNSA. CDR3 amino acids: CASSWAGSNQPQHF. CDR3 bases: TGTGCCAGCAGCTGGGCAGGGAGCAATCAGCCCCAGCATTTT.

This clonotype was seen only a few times. This rearrangement joins TRBV5-1 to TRBJ2-3, with 10 nucleotides matching TRBD2. Per germline, CDR1 SGHRS and CDR2 YFSETQ. The CDR3 runs to 14 residues. J gave up 6 bases and V 2 bases, and 3 bases lay outside the gene matches. The CDR3 region is CASSFTSGDDTQYF. CDR3 nucleotide sequence: TGCGCCAGCAGCTTCACTAGCGGGGACGATACGCAGTATTTT. The variable domain in full, completed from reference TRBV5-1 and TRBJ2-3, reads KAGVTQTPRYLIKTRGQQVTLSCSPISGHRSVSWYQQTPGQGLQFLFEYFSETQRNKGNFPGRFSGRQFSNSRSEMNVSTLELGDSALYLCASSFTSGDDTQYFGPGTRLTVL.

This clonotype was observed at least ten times. This sequence joins TRBV20-1 and TRBJ1-1; no definite D call. Looked up from germline, CDR1 is DFQATT and CDR2 is SNEGSKA (reference sequence). This CDR3 comprises 14 residues. V shed 0 bases and J shed 5 bases, with 13 bases lying between them. CDR3 nucleotide sequence: TGCAGTGCTAGAGATTTGGAGGAGGCGACTGAAGCTTTCTTT. Its translation is CSARDLEEATEAFF.

The gene calls are TRBV10-3 and TRBJ1-4, with no clear D. The CDR3 runs to 13 residues. Germline CDR1 is ENHRY and CDR2 is SYGVKD. V was clipped by 11 bases and J by 2 bases, with 12 bases between them. In DNA, the CDR3 is TGTGCCGTACGGGGAGTCACTAATGAAAAACTGTTTTTT. Amino acids: CAVRGVTNEKLFF.

This clonotype has more than one count but fewer than ten. The genes are TRBV5-1 and TRBJ1-2; D call uncertain. This CDR3 has 12 residues. V was shortened by 7 bases and J by 4 bases, with 11 bases between the two germline ends. Germline V gives CDR1 SGHRS, CDR2 YFSETQ. The CDR3 is CASGVEPYGYTF. In DNA form, the CDR3 reads TGCGCCAGCGGTGTAGAACCCTATGGCTACACCTTC.

This clonotype has a handful of counts. The chain employs TRBV20-1 and TRBJ2-7; 9 bases match TRBD1. Looked up from germline, CDR1 is DFQATT and CDR2 is SNEGSKA (reference sequence). V lost 5 bases to trimming and J lost 6 bases; unmatched junction nucleotides: 11. This CDR3 is built from 14 residues. The CDR3 sequence is CSAHSGTGTPEQYF. The CDR3 DNA is TGCAGTGCTCACAGCGGGACAGGGACCCCCGAGCAGTACTTC.

This clonotype occurred many times. The CDR3, as DNA: TGTGCCAGCAGCTTAGAGGGGACAGGGAAATACGAGCAGTACTTC. Translating gives CASSLEGTGKYEQYF. This chain connects TRBV7-6 to TRBJ2-7; 9 nucleotides line up with TRBD1. The CDR3 extends over 15 amino acids. In germline, CDR1 is SGHVS, CDR2 FNYEAQ. J gave up 4 bases and V 1 base, and 5 bases lay outside the gene matches.

To note about this clonotype: This could be a read error, since a much larger clone is one nucleotide away. The chain joins TRBV29-1 to TRBJ1-1, with D perhaps matching TRBD1 (6 bases). With 0 bases removed from V and 5 bases from J, the gap between germline ends came to 22 bases. CDR1 is SQVTM, CDR2 ANQGSEA, per germline. The CDR3 length is 17 residues. The CDR3 spells CSVEDLGDTNLGTEAFF. In nucleotides, the CDR3 is TGCAGCGTTGAAGATTTGGGGGACACCAACTTGGGGACTGAAGCTTTCTTT.

This clonotype was picked up many times. V gene TRBV27 combines with J gene TRBJ1-5; TRBD1 aligns across 7 bases. Germline V gene lookup returns CDR1 MNHEY and CDR2 SMNVEV (reference sequence). The CDR3 runs to 15 residues. Trimming cost V 3 bases and J 5 bases; bases outside gene matches: 7. The CDR3 nucleotides read TGTGCCAGCAGTTTCGGCAGGGGGGGCCATCAGCCCCAGCATTTT. As protein: CASSFGRGGHQPQHF.

This clonotype was seen at least ten times. The chain joins TRBV27 to TRBJ2-1; unclear D gene. V was trimmed by 8 bases and J by 2 bases, leaving 10 bases between them. This CDR3 has 13 residues. Germline CDR1 and CDR2: MNHEY and SMNVEV (reference sequence). CDR3 in DNA: TGTGCCAGCCGCAGGCTTCCCTACAATGAGCAGTTCTTC. Protein: CASRRLPYNEQFF.

This clonotype appeared many times. The chain links TRBV6-1 to TRBJ2-7; 10 bases are shared with TRBD1. The CDR3 length is 13 residues. In germline, CDR1 is MNHNS, CDR2 SASEGT. Unmatched junction bases numbered 5, after V lost 11 bases and J lost 1 base. The CDR3 nucleotides are TGTGCCGCCTGGGACAGGGGATCCTACGAGCAGTACTTC. Protein product: CAAWDRGSYEQYF.

This clonotype was picked up a small number of times. As DNA, the CDR3 is TGCAGCGTCCATGGAGTCCAGGGGGCCCCCTACGAGCAGTACTTC. Translation: CSVHGVQGAPYEQYF. The chain links TRBV29-1 to TRBJ2-7, with 8 bases identical to TRBD1. Germline CDR1 reads SQVTM; CDR2 reads ANQGSEA. CDR3 length: 15 amino acids. V was pared by 6 bases and J by 2 bases, with 12 bases of the junction left unmatched.

The rearrangement joins TRBV13 to TRBJ2-3; D is perhaps TRBD2 (6 bases). There are 15 residues in the CDR3. CDR1 and CDR2 from the germline V gene are PRHDT and FYEKMQ (reference sequence). The V gene lost 5 bases and the J gene lost 2 bases, with 14 bases spanning the gap. The CDR3 sequence: CASSNRLDLTDTQYF. The CDR3 bases are TGTGCCAGCAGCAATAGACTAGACCTCACAGATACGCAGTATTTT.

The rearrangement links TRBV11-2 to TRBJ1-4, with D unclear. Trimming removed 5 bases at V and 5 bases at J, with 15 bases between. Per the germline V gene, CDR1 is SGHAT and CDR2 is FQNNGV. CDR3 length: 15 amino acids. The CDR3 here is CASSLRGGPNEKLFF. The CDR3 nucleotides are TGTGCCAGCAGCCTCCGTGGAGGACCCAATGAAAAACTGTTTTTT.

At least ten counts were recorded for this clonotype. This sequence joins TRBV3-1 and TRBJ2-1; 7 bases agree with TRBD2. The V and J ends lost 1 base and 6 bases, in that order; junction bases with no gene match: 6. Per the germline V gene, CDR1 is LGHDT and CDR2 is YNNKEL (reference sequence). This CDR3 contains 15 residues. CDR3 DNA: TGTGCCAGCAGCCAAGCGAGACTAGCCATCAATGAGCAGTTCTTC. Residues: CASSQARLAINEQFF.

This chain links TRBV4-2 with TRBJ1-2, with 9 nucleotides matching TRBD1. J gave up 5 bases and V 0 bases, and 10 bases lay outside the gene matches. The CDR3 runs to 17 residues. The germline CDR1 and CDR2 sequences are LGHNA and YNFKEQ. CDR3 sequence (DNA): TGTGCCAGCAGCCAAGATAGAGGGACAGGGACCCGTTATGGCTACACCTTC. Protein sequence: CASSQDRGTGTRYGYTF.

The table lists this clonotype with many counts. The CDR3 DNA follows: TGTGCCAGCAGTAAAGGGGTAGAGACCCAGTACTTC. Translation: CASSKGVETQYF. J is TRBJ2-5 and V is TRBV6-1; tentatively, D is TRBD1 (5 bases). The CDR3 loop spans 12 amino acids. Germline lookup yields CDR1 MNHNS and CDR2 SASEGT. The V gene lost 5 bases and the J gene lost 4 bases, with 8 bases spanning the gap.

CDR3 in amino acids: CASSPYSIGYNEQFF. The DNA of the CDR3 is TGTGCCAGCAGCCCATATTCCATAGGGTACAATGAGCAGTTCTTC. The J gene is TRBJ2-1, the V gene TRBV7-6, with D unclear. From germline, CDR1 is SGHVS and CDR2 FNYEAQ. Trimming cost V 5 bases and J 4 bases, with 15 bases left between them. The CDR3 has 15 residues.